The next 8 T cell receptor beta chains were all read from a single sample in a study of regulatory T cells in long-lasting Graves disease. Specified time point: newly diagnosed GD, antithyroid drugs for less than 3 months. Scientists built the TCR library using RNA that was extracted from PBMCs. Sequencing libraries for TCR beta were prepared with iRepertoire HTBI primers and Arm-PCR of CDR3 regions. TCRdb analysed the multiplex PCR reads with MiXCR anew, one entry per CDR3 protein. The table has hundreds of thousands of distinct CDR3 sequences, 16% seen once. The data also belong to a second study, concerning T cells in Graves' hyperthyroidism and ophthalmopathy.

Sequencing was performed on peripheral blood mononuclear cells (PBMCs), taken at new diagnosis, from a patient treated with antithyroid drugs. These receptors were obtained from a man aged 40-49 years with Graves disease.

This clonotype was recorded many times. This CDR3 is CASSQATGLTYGYTF. The CDR3 region has the DNA TGCGCCAGCAGCCAGGCGACAGGGCTTACCTATGGCTACACCTTC. This sequence joins TRBV4-1 and TRBJ1-2; the match to TRBD1 covers 7 bases. CDR1 and CDR2 from the germline V gene are MGHRA and YSYEKL. With 3 bases clipped from V and 4 bases from J, the junction kept 8 bases outside the gene matches. The CDR3 has 15 amino acids.

This clonotype was observed a few times. The chain couples TRBV6-2 or TRBV6-3 to TRBJ1-1, with D maybe TRBD1 (5 bases). CDR1 and CDR2 from the germline V gene are MNHEY and SVGEGT. V shed 2 bases and J shed 2 bases, with 18 bases lying between them. CDR3 length: 17 amino acids. This CDR3 is CASSYPFYWGLNTEAFF. The CDR3 DNA sequence: TGTGCCAGCAGTTACCCATTCTACTGGGGACTTAACACTGAAGCTTTCTTT.

This clonotype was recorded at least ten times. The chain has TRBV6-1 and TRBJ2-7; 13 positions agree with TRBD2. This CDR3 is 17 amino acids long. CDR1 is MNHNS and CDR2 is SASEGT in the germline V gene. Germline trimming cut 3 bases from V and 2 bases from J; bases unmatched to any gene: 7. In DNA form, the CDR3 reads TGTGCCAGCAGTGAGTCGACTAGCGGGGGGCTCACCTACGAGCAGTACTTC. This encodes CASSESTSGGLTYEQYF.

This clonotype has at least ten counts. The chain employs TRBV20-1 and TRBJ2-1; D tentatively fits TRBD1 or TRBD2 (6 bases each). Trimming stripped 0 bases from V and 4 bases from J, with 13 bases between. The CDR3 contains 15 residues. Germline CDR1 reads DFQATT; CDR2 reads SNEGSKA (reference sequence). The CDR3 nucleotides are TGCAGTGCTAGAGATAGAACGGGGGCGTACAATGAGCAGTTCTTC. Its translation is CSARDRTGAYNEQFF.

This clonotype was seen a few times. This chain connects TRBV28 to TRBJ1-6; perhaps TRBD1 as D (5 bases). This CDR3 is built from 15 residues. Trimming stripped 3 bases from V and 8 bases from J, with 14 bases between. Germline V gene sequence: CDR1 MDHEN, CDR2 SYDVKM. CDR3 DNA: TGTGCCAGCAGTTTGGGGGTTCGGGGGGATTCACCCCTCCACTTT. This encodes CASSLGVRGDSPLHF.

This clonotype was found many times. The chain combines TRBV18 with TRBJ2-1; possible D gene TRBD2, 6 bases. This CDR3 comprises 17 residues. Germline CDR1 is KGHSH and CDR2 is LQKENI. V lost 3 bases and J lost 3, with 18 bases in between. The CDR3 protein is CASSPLAGKVLYNEQFF. The CDR3 DNA reads TGTGCCAGCTCACCTTTGGCGGGGAAGGTCCTCTACAATGAGCAGTTCTTC.

There are a few counts of this clonotype. This chain connects TRBV10-3 to TRBJ2-1; tentatively, D is TRBD2 (6 bases). Germline loops: CDR1 ENHRY, CDR2 SYGVKD. The CDR3 loop spans 14 amino acids. V dropped 5 bases and J dropped 3 bases, with 11 bases sitting between them. CDR3 residues: CAISSGPLYNEQFF. The CDR3 nucleotides read TGTGCCATCAGTAGCGGGCCCCTCTACAATGAGCAGTTCTTC.

This clonotype has more than one count but fewer than ten. This sequence joins TRBV5-4 and TRBJ2-6; the match to TRBD1 covers 11 bases. The V and J ends lost 0 bases and 5 bases, in that order; junction bases with no gene match: 7. In germline, CDR1 is SGHNT, CDR2 YYREEE (reference sequence). The CDR3 loop spans 18 amino acids. As DNA, the CDR3 is TGTGCCAGCAGCTTGGCCGGGACAGGGGGTCTCAGGGCCAACGTCCTGACTTTC. Translated: CASSLAGTGGLRANVLTF.